This entry lists 19 T cell receptor beta chains sequenced from one sample in a study of cytomegalovirus exposure and HLA in healthy donors (dated by TCRdb to 2017 to 2019). The library was built by means of the immunoSEQ multiplex PCR assay. For the multiplex PCR, a mixture combining 60 forward primers for TCR Vbeta segments and 13 reverse primers for TCR Jbeta segments was used. The source is immuneACCESS, and TCRdb retained only in-frame sequences with V and J called. Part of the clones is not carried over; for the studies checked, unresolved V genes explain less than half of this, and the remainder is unexplained. The sample table records 190,000 or so clones; approximately 80% of these occur just once. The biggest ten clones account for under 0.8% of the sample. The material sequenced was PBMCs. These receptors were taken from a boy younger than 18 in good health and CMV-seronegative.

The chain has TRBV7-3 and TRBJ2-6, with a possible D match to TRBD1 (5 bases). The CDR3 runs to 19 residues. Trimming pared 2 bases from V and 0 bases from J, leaving 17 bases between. Looked up from germline, CDR1 is SGHTA and CDR2 is FQGTGA. Here the CDR3 DNA reads TGTGCCAGCAGCTTACTACAGGACCTATTTAGCTCTGGGGCCAACGTCCTGACTTTC. This codes for CASSLLQDLFSSGANVLTF.

The V gene is TRBV19, the J gene TRBJ1-5, with a tentative D call TRBD1 (6 bases). The CDR3 is 14 amino acids. The germline V and J ends were trimmed by 7 bases and 3 bases, with 13 bases remaining between them. Per germline, CDR1 LNHDA and CDR2 SQIVND (reference sequence). CDR3 amino acids: CASTHGQINQPQHF. DNA for the CDR3: TGTGCCAGTACCCACGGACAGATCAATCAGCCCCAGCATTTT.

The V call is TRBV2, the J call TRBJ1-1; 7 nucleotides align to TRBD1. The CDR3 contains 15 residues. Trimming removed 4 bases from V and 3 bases from J; junction bases left unmatched: 8. CDR1 SNHLY and CDR2 FYNNEI come from the germline V gene. This chain's CDR3 is CASSGQGWGDTEAFF. The CDR3 DNA reads as TGTGCCAGCAGTGGACAGGGATGGGGCGACACTGAAGCTTTCTTT.

CDR3 loop: CASSLAGGPSEQYF. Written as DNA, the CDR3 is TGCGCCAGCAGCTTGGCCGGGGGGCCCTCCGAGCAGTACTTC. This rearrangement joins TRBV5-1 to TRBJ2-7, with a possible D match to TRBD2 (7 bases). The germline V gene has CDR1 SGHRS and CDR2 YFSETQ. Trimming shortened V by 0 bases and J by 6 bases, and 13 bases separated the two germline ends. The CDR3 length is 14 residues. Using reference TRBV5-1 and TRBJ2-7 for the parts outside the CDR3, the full variable domain is KAGVTQTPRYLIKTRGQQVTLSCSPISGHRSVSWYQQTPGQGLQFLFEYFSETQRNKGNFPGRFSGRQFSNSRSEMNVSTLELGDSALYLCASSLAGGPSEQYFGPGTRLTVT.

This clone was counted a few times. The V and J genes are TRBV13 and TRBJ1-2; 9 bases map to TRBD1. CDR1 and CDR2 (germline): PRHDT, FYEKMQ (reference sequence). The CDR3 has 15 amino acids. V was pared by 5 bases and J by 7 bases, with 11 bases of the junction left unmatched. As DNA, the CDR3 is TGTGCCAGCAGCCAACTAACAAGGACAGGGGTTGGCTACACCTTC. It yields the protein CASSQLTRTGVGYTF. The full variable domain, in which reference TRBV13 and TRBJ1-2 provide the parts outside the CDR3, is AAGVIQSPRHLIKEKRETATLKCYPIPRHDTVYWYQQGPGQDPQFLISFYEKMQSDKGSIPDRFSAQQFSDYHSELNMSSLELGDSALYFCASSQLTRTGVGYTFGSGTRLTVV.

This chain connects TRBV4-2 to TRBJ1-1; D possibly corresponds to TRBD1 (6 bases). V lost 0 bases to trimming and J lost 0 bases, with 23 bases between them. The CDR3 is 20 residues long. The germline V gene has CDR1 LGHNA and CDR2 YNFKEQ. CDR3 region: CASSQDGGGTWGLMNTEAFF. The CDR3 region has the DNA TGTGCCAGCAGCCAAGATGGGGGAGGGACTTGGGGGCTTATGAACACTGAAGCTTTCTTT.

This chain connects TRBV5-5 to TRBJ1-1, with D perhaps TRBD1 (6 bases). CDR3 length equals 14 residues. CDR1 and CDR2 from the germline V gene are SGHKS and YYEKEE (reference sequence). V gave up 0 bases and J gave up 1 base, with 7 bases separating them. CDR3 DNA: TGTGCCAGCAGCTTGGAGGGACAGAACACTGAAGCTTTCTTT. Translated: CASSLEGQNTEAFF.

This chain uses TRBV5-6 with TRBJ2-3; no firm D call. The germline gives CDR1 SGHDT, CDR2 YYEEEE. Between the trimmed V and J ends, which lost 3 bases and 6 bases, there was a span of 14 bases. This CDR3 has 14 amino acids. CDR3 protein: CASSSLLGADTQYF. Written as DNA, the CDR3 is TGTGCCAGCAGCTCGTTGCTGGGCGCTGATACGCAGTATTTT.

The J gene is TRBJ1-1, the V gene TRBV9; 7 nucleotides agree with TRBD1. The CDR3 consists of 13 residues. CDR1 and CDR2 from the germline V gene are SGDLS and YYNGEE. V dropped 3 bases and J dropped 4; count of bases not matched to a gene: 3. The CDR3 region is CASSARQGTEAFF. DNA of the CDR3: TGTGCCAGCAGCGCGAGACAGGGCACTGAAGCTTTCTTT.

The chain's CDR3 is CASSIRRVSYEQYF. CDR3 bases: TGTGCCAGCAGCATCCGAAGAGTCTCCTACGAGCAGTACTTC. V is TRBV5-5 and J is TRBJ2-7; D uncertain. Germline V gene sequence: CDR1 SGHKS, CDR2 YYEKEE (reference sequence). The V end lost 4 bases, the J end lost 0 bases, and 11 bases lay between the germline ends. The CDR3 covers 14 residues.

The CDR3 coding sequence is TGTGCCAGCAGCTTTCACGTGGGTGAGGGCTACAATGAGCAGTTCTTC. Its protein is CASSFHVGEGYNEQFF. The genes are TRBV7-2 and TRBJ2-1; TRBD2 is a possible D gene (5 bases). V lost 3 bases and J 3 bases, leaving 15 bases between the germline ends. The CDR3 has 16 amino acids. Germline-derived CDR1 and CDR2 are SGHTA and FQGNSA.

The rearrangement uses TRBV6-6 and TRBJ1-2; the match to TRBD1 covers 9 bases. Losses at the gene ends were 0 bases for V and 4 bases for J; bases not matched to a gene: 6. Germline V gene data show CDR1 as MNHNY and CDR2 as SVGAGI (reference sequence). The CDR3 totals 16 residues. The DNA of the CDR3 is TGTGCCAGCAGTTACTCGAGTGGGACAGGGCCCTATGGCTACACCTTC. Amino acids: CASSYSSGTGPYGYTF.

V gene TRBV6-6 combines with J gene TRBJ1-1, with a possible D match to TRBD1 (5 bases). CDR1 and CDR2 (germline): MNHNY, SVGAGI (reference sequence). V dropped 2 bases and J dropped 1 base, with 5 bases sitting between them. This CDR3 has 13 amino acids. Here the CDR3 reads CASSYQGNTEAFF. The CDR3 DNA is TGTGCCAGCAGTTACCAGGGGAACACTGAAGCTTTCTTT.

CDR3 coding DNA: TGTGCCAGCAGCCAAGATGGTAGCGGGAGGTACGAGCAGTACTTC. Protein sequence: CASSQDGSGRYEQYF. The V and J genes are TRBV4-2 and TRBJ2-7, with TRBD2 matching 10 bases. Unmatched junction bases numbered 3, after V lost 0 bases and J lost 4 bases. This CDR3 has 15 amino acids. Germline CDR1 LGHNA, CDR2 YNFKEQ.

The chain has TRBV9 and TRBJ1-2; D might be TRBD1 (5 bases). The V and J ends lost 4 bases and 5 bases respectively, with 18 bases between them. From germline, CDR1 is SGDLS and CDR2 YYNGEE. This CDR3 is 15 amino acids long. CDR3 nucleotides: TGTGCCAGCAGCCCCCGTGGGCGGCAGGGATATGGCTACACCTTC. Residues: CASSPRGRQGYGYTF.

The rearrangement links TRBV13 to TRBJ2-5, with 7 bases fitting TRBD1. V shed 5 bases and J 5 bases; nucleotides not matched to a gene: 11. CDR1 PRHDT and CDR2 FYEKMQ come from the germline V gene (reference sequence). The CDR3 has 15 residues. The DNA for the CDR3 is TGTGCCAGCAGCCGTTACGTAGGGGGCGGGGAGACCCAGTACTTC. It specifies CASSRYVGGGETQYF.

This clone was detected once. CDR3 coding DNA: TGTGCCAGCAGCGAAATTAACGGGGGCGAGCAGTACTTC. Translated, it gives CASSEINGGEQYF. The V call is TRBV6-1, the J call TRBJ2-7, with TRBD2 as a possible D gene (6 bases). From germline, CDR1 is MNHNS and CDR2 SASEGT. V was clipped by 6 bases and J by 6 bases, with 15 bases between them. The CDR3 has 13 amino acids.

Notes on this clone: Other nucleotide sequences in the sample specify the same CDR3. The chain carries TRBV29-1 and TRBJ2-1, with 10 positions matching TRBD2. CDR3 length: 16 residues. Per germline, CDR1 SQVTM and CDR2 ANQGSEA. V was clipped by 6 bases and J by 0 bases; unmatched bases: 8. The CDR3 protein is CSVRGPSGSSYNEQFF. CDR3 DNA: TGCAGCGTAAGGGGGCCTAGCGGGAGCTCCTACAATGAGCAGTTCTTC.

The chain employs TRBV7-8 and TRBJ1-2; perhaps TRBD1 as D (6 bases). CDR3 length equals 12 residues. V was cut by 5 bases and J by 5 bases, with 9 bases left in between. Germline V lookup: CDR1 SGHVS, CDR2 FQNEAQ. Here the CDR3 DNA reads TGTGCCAGCAGCAACAGGGCTTATGGCTACACCTTC. Protein sequence: CASSNRAYGYTF.